The present T cell receptor (beta chain) was sequenced within a study of blood T cells in healthy people across ages. CDR3 length equals 16 residues. V was clipped by 5 bases and J by 4 bases; unmatched bases: 10. This clonotype was seen more than once but under ten times. A second PCR of 7 to 11 cycles used a sample-barcoded 5' primer and a J-beta primer mix. MiXCR, applied by TCRdb to the 5' RACE reads, yields one record per CDR3 protein. This repertoire shows around 700,000 distinct CDR3 sequences, roughly 25% found once; its top ten account for 9.4%. These data also formed part of another study, on T cells of mothers and their children.

The chain joins TRBV12-3 or TRBV12-4 to TRBJ2-2, with 7 bases lining up with TRBD1. The receptor's source is a boy aged 5-17 years in good health. Sequences were obtained from blood. The CDR3 nucleotides read TGTGCCAGCAGTCCCAACAGGGGCTGGGGCACCGGGGAGCTGTTTTTT. Protein product: CASSPNRGWGTGELFF.